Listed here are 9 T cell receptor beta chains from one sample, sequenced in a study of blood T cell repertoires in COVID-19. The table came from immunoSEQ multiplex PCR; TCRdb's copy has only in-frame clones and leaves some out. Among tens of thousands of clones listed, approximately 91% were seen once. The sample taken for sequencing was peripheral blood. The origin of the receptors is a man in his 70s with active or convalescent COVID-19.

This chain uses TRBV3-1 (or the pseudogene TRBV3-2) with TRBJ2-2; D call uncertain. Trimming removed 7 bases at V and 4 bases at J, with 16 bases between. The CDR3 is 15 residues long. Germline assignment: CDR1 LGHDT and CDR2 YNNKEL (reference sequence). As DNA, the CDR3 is TGTGCCAGCAATCCACAGCATGCCTCCACCGGGGAGCTGTTTTTT. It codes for CASNPQHASTGELFF.

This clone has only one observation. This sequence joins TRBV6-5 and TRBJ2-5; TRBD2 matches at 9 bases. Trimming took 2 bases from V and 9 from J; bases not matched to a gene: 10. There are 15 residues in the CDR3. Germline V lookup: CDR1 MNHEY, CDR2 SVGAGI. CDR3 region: CASSYIAGGPLPQYF. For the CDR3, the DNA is TGTGCCAGCAGTTACATTGCGGGGGGGCCCTTACCCCAGTACTTC.

The DNA for the CDR3 is TGTGCCAGCAGCGGCTCGGGGACAAGAGGCTACAATGAGCAGTTCTTC. Encoded protein: CASSGSGTRGYNEQFF. The V and J genes are TRBV9 and TRBJ2-1, with D tentatively TRBD1 (6 bases). V lost 3 bases and J lost 3, with 16 bases in between. CDR3 size: 16 residues. Germline CDR1 reads SGDLS; CDR2 reads YYNGEE.

This CDR3 reads CASNPDRGHEQYF. In DNA, the CDR3 is TGTGCCAGTAACCCGGACAGGGGACACGAGCAGTACTTC. The genes are TRBV19 and TRBJ2-7, with 9 nucleotides matching TRBD1. The junction had 6 bases not matched to a gene; V was cut back by 7 bases and J by 5 bases. Germline CDR1 LNHDA, CDR2 SQIVND (reference sequence). This CDR3 has 13 amino acids.

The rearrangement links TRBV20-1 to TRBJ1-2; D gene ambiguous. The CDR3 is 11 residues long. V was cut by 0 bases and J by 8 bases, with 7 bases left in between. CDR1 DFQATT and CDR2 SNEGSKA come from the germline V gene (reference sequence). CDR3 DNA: TGCAGTGCTAGAGATCAGCGGGGCTACACCTTC. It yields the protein CSARDQRGYTF.

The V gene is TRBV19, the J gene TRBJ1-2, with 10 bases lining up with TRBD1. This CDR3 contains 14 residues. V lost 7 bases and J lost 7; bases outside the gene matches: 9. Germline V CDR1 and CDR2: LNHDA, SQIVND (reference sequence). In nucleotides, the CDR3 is TGTGCCAGTACTATGACAGGGGGCTCTCCTGGCTACACCTTC. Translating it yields CASTMTGGSPGYTF.

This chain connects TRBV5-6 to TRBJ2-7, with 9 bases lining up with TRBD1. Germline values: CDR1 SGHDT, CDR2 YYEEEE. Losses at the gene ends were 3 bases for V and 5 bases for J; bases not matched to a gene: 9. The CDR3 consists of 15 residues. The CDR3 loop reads CASSYVGQGFHEQYF. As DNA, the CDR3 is TGTGCCAGCAGCTATGTGGGACAGGGTTTCCACGAGCAGTACTTC.

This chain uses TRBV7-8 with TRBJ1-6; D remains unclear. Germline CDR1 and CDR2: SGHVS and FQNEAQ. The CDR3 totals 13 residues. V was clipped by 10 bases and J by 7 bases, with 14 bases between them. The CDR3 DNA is TGTGCCATCCAGACACTTCCCAATTCACCCCTCCACTTT. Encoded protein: CAIQTLPNSPLHF.

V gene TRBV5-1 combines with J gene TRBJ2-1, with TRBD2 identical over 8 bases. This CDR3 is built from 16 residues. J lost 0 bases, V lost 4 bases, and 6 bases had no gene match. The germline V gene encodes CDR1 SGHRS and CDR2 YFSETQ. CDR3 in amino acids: CASSLESGGSYNEQFF. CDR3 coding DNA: TGCGCCAGCAGCCTAGAGAGCGGGGGCTCCTACAATGAGCAGTTCTTC.